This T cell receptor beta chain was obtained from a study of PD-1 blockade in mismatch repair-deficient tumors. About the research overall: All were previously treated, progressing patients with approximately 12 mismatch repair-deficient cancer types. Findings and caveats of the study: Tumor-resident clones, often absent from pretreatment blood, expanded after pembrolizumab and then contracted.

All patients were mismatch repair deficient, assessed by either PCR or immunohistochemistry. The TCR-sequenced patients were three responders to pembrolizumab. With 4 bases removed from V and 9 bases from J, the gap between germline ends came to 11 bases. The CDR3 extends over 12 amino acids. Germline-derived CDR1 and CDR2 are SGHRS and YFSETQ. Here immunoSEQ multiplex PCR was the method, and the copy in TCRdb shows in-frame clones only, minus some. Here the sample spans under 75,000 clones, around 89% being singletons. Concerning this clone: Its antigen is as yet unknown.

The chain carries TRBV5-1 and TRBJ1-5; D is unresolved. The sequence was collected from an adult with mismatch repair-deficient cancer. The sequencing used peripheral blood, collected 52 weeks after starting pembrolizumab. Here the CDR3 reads CASSPAVPPQHF. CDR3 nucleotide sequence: TGCGCCAGCAGCCCCGCTGTTCCGCCCCAGCATTTT.